This T cell receptor beta chain came from a study of blood T cell repertoires in COVID-19. Across the whole study: Researchers got acute and convalescent COVID-19 samples from the United States, Italy and Spain. From T cells, B-cell-depleted T cells, or PBMCs came the material, which was cDNA or gDNA.

Original data processing: Cell counts per sample came from amplifying reference gene primers. The protocol was immunoSEQ multiplex PCR, while the TCRdb copy is restricted to in-frame clones and leaves out a portion. V, J and clone size were drawn from that table, and D and trimming were deduced from the DNA. The data show fewer than 350,000 clones, over 75% seen once. The sequencing input was peripheral blood. This TCR derives from a man aged 18 to 29 with active or convalescent COVID-19.

The CDR3 is CASSSGSNAGGLGAKPYGYTF. The CDR3 bases are TGTGCCAGCAGTTCAGGCTCAAACGCGGGGGGTCTGGGAGCGAAACCCTATGGCTACACCTTC. The chain carries TRBV6-2 or TRBV6-3 and TRBJ1-2; possible D gene TRBD1, 5 bases. V dropped 4 bases and J dropped 4 bases, with 34 bases sitting between them. From germline, CDR1 is MNHEY and CDR2 SVGEGT. CDR3 length: 21 amino acids.